Listed below are T cell receptor beta chains from one sample, sequenced in a study of neurological immune-mediated disorders. TCRdb called the 5' RACE reads again in MiXCR, with one record for every CDR3 protein. The table lists around 80,000 distinct CDR3 sequences, 10% of them singletons. Specimen: PBMCs. The source of these receptors is a man aged 35 to 55 in good health. Both conserved end residues are part of each CDR3. The order of the fields is V gene, D gene, J gene, clone size, CDR3 DNA, CDR3 protein. A D gene is named only where the DNA matches it firmly. Part of the rows lack a size; the others show once, few, many or a class for expanded clones.

>TRBV7-2|TRBD2|TRBJ2-1|many
TGTGCCAGCAGCGTACTCCAGCTAGCGGGAGGAGATGAGTTCTTC
CASSVLQLAGGDEFF
>TRBV29-1|TRBD1|TRBJ1-1|many
TGCAGCGTTGAATGGGGCGGACAGGGGGATACTGAAGCTTTCTTT
CSVEWGGQGDTEAFF
>TRBV27|TRBD2|TRBJ2-7|many
TGTGCCAGCAGTTTAAGGTGGGCTAGCGGGTTCTACGAGCAGTACTTC
CASSLRWASGFYEQYF
>TRBV20-1|TRBD1|TRBJ2-1|many
TGCAGTGCTAGAGATACGCCGGGACAGGGCCGCAATGAGCAGTTCTTC
CSARDTPGQGRNEQFF
>TRBV5-1|-|TRBJ2-1|-
TGCGCCAGCAGATTAACAGGTGGCTCCTACAATGAGCAGTTCTTC
CASRLTGGSYNEQFF
>TRBV7-9|-|TRBJ2-6|many
TGTGCCAGCAGCACAGGCTTCTCTGGGGCCAACGTCCTGACTTTC
CASSTGFSGANVLTF
>TRBV11-2|TRBD2|TRBJ2-1|many
TGTGCCAGCAGCTTAGAAGGCGGGAGGCCCTACAATGAGCAGTTCTTC
CASSLEGGRPYNEQFF
>TRBV20-1|-|TRBJ1-3|many
TGCAGTGCCCCTTCCCGGGACTCTGGAAACACCATATATTTT
CSAPSRDSGNTIYF
>TRBV3-1|-|TRBJ2-2|many
TGTGCCAGCAGCCAAGTGAGAAGTTTGAACACCGGGGAGCTGTTTTTT
CASSQVRSLNTGELFF
>TRBV29-1|-|TRBJ1-2|many
TGCAGCGTTGAAGATCAGGGGATCGGCTACACCTTC
CSVEDQGIGYTF
>TRBV15|TRBD1|TRBJ2-5|many
TGTGCCACCAGGGAGTCTGGACAGGCCCAAGAGACCCAGTACTTC
CATRESGQAQETQYF
>TRBV28|-|TRBJ2-7|few
TGTGCCAGCAGGCGGACGGGGGTTAGCTCCTACGAGCAGTACTTC
CASRRTGVSSYEQYF